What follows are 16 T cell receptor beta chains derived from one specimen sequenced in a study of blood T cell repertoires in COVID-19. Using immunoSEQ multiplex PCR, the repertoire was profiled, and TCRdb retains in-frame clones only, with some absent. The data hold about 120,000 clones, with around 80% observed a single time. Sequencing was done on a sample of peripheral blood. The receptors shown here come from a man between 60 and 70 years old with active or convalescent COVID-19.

CDR3 region: CASYSGAGSYEQYF. The CDR3, as DNA: TGTGCCAGCTATTCCGGGGCGGGGTCCTACGAGCAGTACTTC. V gene TRBV18 combines with J gene TRBJ2-7, with D possibly matching TRBD2 (6 bases). Between the trimmed V and J ends, which lost 7 bases and 1 base, there was a span of 14 bases. The CDR3 contains 14 residues. CDR1 and CDR2 from the germline V gene are KGHSH and LQKENI.

CDR3: CASSNLRDQPQHF. In nucleotides, the CDR3 is TGTGCCAGCAGTAACCTACGAGATCAGCCCCAGCATTTT. This chain uses TRBV2 with TRBJ1-5, with no clear D. Germline CDR1 and CDR2: SNHLY and FYNNEI. Trimming removed 5 bases at V and 5 bases at J, with 10 bases between. CDR3 length equals 13 residues.

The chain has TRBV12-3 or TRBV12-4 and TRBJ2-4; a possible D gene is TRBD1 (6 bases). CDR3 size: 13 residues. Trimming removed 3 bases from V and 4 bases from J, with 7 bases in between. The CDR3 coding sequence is TGTGCCAGCAGTTTTCAGGGGAAAAACATTCAGTACTTC. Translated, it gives CASSFQGKNIQYF.

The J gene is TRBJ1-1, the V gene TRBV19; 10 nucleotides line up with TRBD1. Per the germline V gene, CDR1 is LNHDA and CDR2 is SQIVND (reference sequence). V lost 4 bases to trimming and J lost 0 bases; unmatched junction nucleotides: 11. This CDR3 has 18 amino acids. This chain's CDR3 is CASSTKGTGVGMNTEAFF. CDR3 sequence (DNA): TGTGCCAGTAGTACCAAGGGGACAGGGGTAGGAATGAACACTGAAGCTTTCTTT.

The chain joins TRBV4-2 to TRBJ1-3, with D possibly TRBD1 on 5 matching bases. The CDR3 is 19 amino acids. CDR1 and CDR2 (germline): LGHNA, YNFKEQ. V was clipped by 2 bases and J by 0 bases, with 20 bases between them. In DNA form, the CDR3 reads TGTGCCAGCAGCCAATTTGGACAAACCCCAGGCCTCTCTGGAAACACCATATATTTT. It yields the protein CASSQFGQTPGLSGNTIYF.

CDR3 in amino acids: CASSIRDRVTGELFF. The CDR3 bases are TGTGCCAGTAGTATCCGGGACAGGGTAACCGGGGAGCTGTTTTTT. The gene calls are TRBV19 and TRBJ2-2; 9 positions agree with TRBD1. The germline V gene encodes CDR1 LNHDA and CDR2 SQIVND (reference sequence). J lost 5 bases, V lost 3 bases, and 4 bases had no gene match. CDR3 length equals 15 residues.

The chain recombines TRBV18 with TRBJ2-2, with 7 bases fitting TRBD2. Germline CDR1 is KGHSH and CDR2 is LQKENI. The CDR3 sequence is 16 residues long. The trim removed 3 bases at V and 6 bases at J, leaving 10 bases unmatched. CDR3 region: CASSPGGPVRAGELFF. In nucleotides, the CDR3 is TGTGCCAGCTCACCGGGAGGGCCCGTCAGGGCCGGGGAGCTGTTTTTT.

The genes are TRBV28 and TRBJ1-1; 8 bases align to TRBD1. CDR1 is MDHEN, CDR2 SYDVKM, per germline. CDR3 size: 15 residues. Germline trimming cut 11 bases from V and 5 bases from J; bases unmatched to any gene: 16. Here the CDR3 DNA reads TGTGCCTTCCGCGGGACAGGCCACGATGAGACTGAAGCTTTCTTT. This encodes CAFRGTGHDETEAFF.

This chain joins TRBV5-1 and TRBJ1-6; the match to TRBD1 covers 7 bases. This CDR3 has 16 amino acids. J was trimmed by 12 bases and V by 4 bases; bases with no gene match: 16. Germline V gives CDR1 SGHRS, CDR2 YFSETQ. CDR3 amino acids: CASSGGTASNLVPLHF. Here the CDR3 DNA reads TGCGCCAGCAGCGGCGGGACAGCGTCCAATTTGGTACCCCTCCACTTT.

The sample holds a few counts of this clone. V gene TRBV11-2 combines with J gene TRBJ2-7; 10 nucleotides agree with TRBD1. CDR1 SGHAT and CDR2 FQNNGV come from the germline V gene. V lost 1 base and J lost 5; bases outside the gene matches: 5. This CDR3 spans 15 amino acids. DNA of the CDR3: TGTGCCAGCAGCTTAGGAGGGACAGGGGTCCACGAGCAGTACTTC. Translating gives CASSLGGTGVHEQYF. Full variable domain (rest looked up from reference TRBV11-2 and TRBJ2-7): EAGVAQSPRYKIIEKRQSVAFWCNPISGHATLYWYQQILGQGPKLLIQFQNNGVVDDSQLPKDRFSAERLKGVDSTLKIQPAKLEDSAVYLCASSLGGTGVHEQYFGPGTRLTVT.

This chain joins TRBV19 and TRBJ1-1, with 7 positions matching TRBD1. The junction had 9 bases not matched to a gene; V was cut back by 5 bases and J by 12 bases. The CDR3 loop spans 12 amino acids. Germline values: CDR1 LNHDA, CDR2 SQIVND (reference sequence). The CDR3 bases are TGTGCCAGTAGTGATCAGGGGGTTATAACTTTCTTT. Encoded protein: CASSDQGVITFF.

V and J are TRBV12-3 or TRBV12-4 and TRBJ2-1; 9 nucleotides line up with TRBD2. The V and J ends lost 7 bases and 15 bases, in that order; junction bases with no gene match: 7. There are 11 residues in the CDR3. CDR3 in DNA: TGTGCCAGCACCCCTGGACTAGCGATGTTCTTC. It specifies CASTPGLAMFF.

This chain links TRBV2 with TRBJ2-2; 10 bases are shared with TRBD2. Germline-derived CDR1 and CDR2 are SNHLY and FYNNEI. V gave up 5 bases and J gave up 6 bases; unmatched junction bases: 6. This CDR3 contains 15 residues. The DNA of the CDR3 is TGTGCCAGCAGTTTGCTAGCGGGAGAGGCCGGGGAGCTGTTTTTT. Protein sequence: CASSLLAGEAGELFF.

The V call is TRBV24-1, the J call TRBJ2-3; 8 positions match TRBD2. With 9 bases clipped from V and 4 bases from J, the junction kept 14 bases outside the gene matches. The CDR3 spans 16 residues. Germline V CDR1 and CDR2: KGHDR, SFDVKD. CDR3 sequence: CATSGGGGRLADTQYF. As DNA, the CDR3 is TGTGCCACCTCCGGCGGTGGCGGGAGGTTGGCAGATACGCAGTATTTT.

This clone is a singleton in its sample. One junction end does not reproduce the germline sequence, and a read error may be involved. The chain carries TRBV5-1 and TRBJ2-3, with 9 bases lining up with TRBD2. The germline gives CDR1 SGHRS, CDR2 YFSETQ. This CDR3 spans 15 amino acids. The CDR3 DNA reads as TGCGCCAGCAGCTCGGATGGGACTAGCAGAGATACGCAGTATTTT. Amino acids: CASSSDGTSRDTQYF.

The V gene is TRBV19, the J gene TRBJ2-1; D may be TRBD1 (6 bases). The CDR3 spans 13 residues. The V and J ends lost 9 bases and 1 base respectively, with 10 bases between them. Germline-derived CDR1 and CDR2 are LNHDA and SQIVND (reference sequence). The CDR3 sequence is CASGQLSYNEQFF. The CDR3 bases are TGTGCCAGCGGACAGCTTTCCTACAATGAGCAGTTCTTC.